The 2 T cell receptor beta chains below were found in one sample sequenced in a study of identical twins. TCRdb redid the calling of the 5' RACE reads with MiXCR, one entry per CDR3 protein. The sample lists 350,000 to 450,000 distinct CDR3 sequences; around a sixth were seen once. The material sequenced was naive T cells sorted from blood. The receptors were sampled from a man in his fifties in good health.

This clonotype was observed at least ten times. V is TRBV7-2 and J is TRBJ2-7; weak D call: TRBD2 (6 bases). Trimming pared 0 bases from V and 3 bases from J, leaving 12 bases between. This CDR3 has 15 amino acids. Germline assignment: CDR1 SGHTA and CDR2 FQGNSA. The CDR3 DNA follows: TGTGCCAGCAGCTTAGCGGTAGCGGCCCTCTACGAGCAGTACTTC. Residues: CASSLAVAALYEQYF.

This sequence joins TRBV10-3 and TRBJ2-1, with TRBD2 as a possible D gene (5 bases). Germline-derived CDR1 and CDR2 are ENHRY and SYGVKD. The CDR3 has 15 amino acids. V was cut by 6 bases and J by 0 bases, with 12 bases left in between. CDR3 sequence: CAISDSESSYNEQFF. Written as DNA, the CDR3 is TGTGCCATCAGCGATAGCGAGAGCTCCTACAATGAGCAGTTCTTC.